This TCR beta chain appears in the sequencing data of a study of blood T cell repertoires in COVID-19. Background on the study: COVID-19 samples collected from the United States, Italy and Spain covered acute and convalescent phases.

Assay used: immunoSEQ multiplex PCR; TCRdb lists only in-frame clones, some missing. This sample has roughly 220,000 clones, with 70% to 90% found just once. Germline V CDR1 and CDR2: KGHSH, LQKENI. The length of the CDR3 is 16 residues. J gave up 4 bases and V 4 bases, and 7 bases lay outside the gene matches. Material for sequencing was PBMCs or T cells enriched from blood (not recorded which). The TCR comes from a woman in her fifties or sixties with acute COVID-19. This chain links TRBV18 with TRBJ2-2, with 9 bases that match TRBD1. CDR3 sequence (DNA): TGTGCCAGCTCACAAGCCGGGACAGGGAGCACCGGGGAGCTGTTTTTT. Residues: CASSQAGTGSTGELFF.